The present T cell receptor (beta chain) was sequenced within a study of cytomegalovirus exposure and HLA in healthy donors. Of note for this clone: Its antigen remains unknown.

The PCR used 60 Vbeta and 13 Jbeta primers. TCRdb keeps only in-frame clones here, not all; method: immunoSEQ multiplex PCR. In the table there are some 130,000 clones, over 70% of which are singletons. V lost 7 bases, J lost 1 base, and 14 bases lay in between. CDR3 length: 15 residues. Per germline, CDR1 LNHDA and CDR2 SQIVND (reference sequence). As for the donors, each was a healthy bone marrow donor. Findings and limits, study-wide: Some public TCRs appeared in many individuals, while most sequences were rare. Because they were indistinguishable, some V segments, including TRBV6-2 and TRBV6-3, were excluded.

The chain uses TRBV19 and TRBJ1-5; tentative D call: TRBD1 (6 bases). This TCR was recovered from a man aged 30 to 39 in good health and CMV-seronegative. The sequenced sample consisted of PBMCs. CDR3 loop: CASTSRQASNQPQHF. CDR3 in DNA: TGTGCCAGTACCTCGCGACAGGCCAGCAATCAGCCCCAGCATTTT. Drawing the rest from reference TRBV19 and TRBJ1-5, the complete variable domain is DGGITQSPKYLFRKEGQNVTLSCEQNLNHDAMYWYRQDPGQGLRLIYYSQIVNDFQKGDIAEGYSVSREKKESFPLTVTSAQKNPTAFYLCASTSRQASNQPQHFGDGTRLSIL.